This TCR beta chain was profiled in a study of blood T cell repertoires in COVID-19. Assay: immunoSEQ multiplex PCR; the TCRdb copy retains only in-frame clones and omits some. This table holds about 170,000 clones, roughly 80% found once. There are 14 residues in the CDR3. V gave up 5 bases and J gave up 2 bases, with 10 bases separating them. In germline, CDR1 is MDHEN, CDR2 SYDVKM. Seattle patients were enrolled during active infection and followed longitudinally. The material sequenced was peripheral blood. The TCR sequence derives from a woman of 80 years or more with COVID-19, enrolled during active disease. This sequence joins TRBV28 and TRBJ1-5, with D unresolved. CDR3 nucleotide sequence: TGTGCCAGCAGTAGAGACATTCGCAATCAGCCCCAGCATTTT. This sequence encodes CASSRDIRNQPQHF.